Listed below are T cell receptor beta chains from one sample, sequenced in a study of CD8+ T cells in alopecia areata. Profiled with immunoSEQ multiplex PCR; TCRdb holds only in-frame clones, not every one. Of around 160,000 clones in the sample, approximately 57% were seen once. Sequencing was performed on CD4+ T cells sorted from blood, taken at week 24, from a patient treated with tofacitinib. These receptors came from a human donor with alopecia areata. Each CDR3 is given with its conserved first and last residue. D genes are given only for firm matches. The size of a clone is reported for some rows only, either as once, few or many, or as a class for expanded clones.

V,J,D,size,DNA,CDR3
TRBV7-8,TRBJ1-4,TRBD1,few,TGTGCCAGCAGCTTAGGAATGGGACAGGGCTCGGAAAAACTGTTTTTT,CASSLGMGQGSEKLFF
TRBV6-1,TRBJ2-5,TRBD2,many,TGTGCCAGCAGTGAAGAACTAGCGGGGGGGTCGGGAGAGACCCAGTACTTC,CASSEELAGGSGETQYF
TRBV29-1,TRBJ1-1,-,few,TGCAGCGTTGAAGATCAAGGGATGTGGGGAGCTTTCTTT,CSVEDQGMWGAFF
TRBV2,TRBJ2-5,-,once,TGTGCCAGCAATTCGGAGGGGACCCAGTACTTC,CASNSEGTQYF
TRBV5-6,TRBJ2-3,TRBD2,many,TGTGCCAGCAGCCTCGGGGGGTCCTTCACAGATACGCAGTATTTT,CASSLGGSFTDTQYF
TRBV29-1,TRBJ2-7,-,-,TGCAGCGTATTTCAGAACTACGAGCAGTACTTC,CSVFQNYEQYF
TRBV30,TRBJ1-5,TRBD1,-,TGTGCCTGGAGTTCGGCAGGGGGCCAGCCCCAGCATTTT,CAWSSAGGQPQHF
TRBV29-1,TRBJ1-3,-,-,TGCAGCGTTGCCGAGATATCTGGAAACACCATATATTTT,CSVAEISGNTIYF
TRBV29-1,TRBJ2-1,-,once,TGCAGCGTGGGGGGGGCGCGTGGTGAGCAGTTCTTC,CSVGGARGEQFF
TRBV15,TRBJ1-2,-,-,TGTGCCACCAGCAGTGGCAGGACAAATGGCTACACCTTC,CATSSGRTNGYTF
TRBV10-3,TRBJ1-4,-,few,TGTGCCAGCGGAGGGGATGAAAAACTGTTTTTT,CASGGDEKLFF
TRBV30,TRBJ1-5,-,-,TGTGCCTGGAGTGTAGGGGACACGGACAATCAGCCCCAGCATTTT,CAWSVGDTDNQPQHF
TRBV6-5,TRBJ2-7,-,-,TGTGCCAGCAGTTACTCGATGTCCAGGGGGGGATACGAGCAGTACTTC,CASSYSMSRGGYEQYF
TRBV19,TRBJ1-2,TRBD1,many,TGTGCCAGTAGATCCGGGACAGGGAGGAGCTATGGCTACACCTTC,CASRSGTGRSYGYTF
TRBV5-1,TRBJ1-5,-,-,TGCGCCAGCAGTTTAGGGGGACGGGGTCAGCCCCAGCATTTT,CASSLGGRGQPQHF
TRBV4-2,TRBJ2-1,-,few,TGTGCCAGCAGCCAAGCCGCAAGCTCCTACAATGAGCAGTTCTTC,CASSQAASSYNEQFF
TRBV23-1,TRBJ1-2,-,-,TGCGCCAGCAGTCAAGTCCATACGGGACTCGGTGGCTACACCTTC,CASSQVHTGLGGYTF
TRBV29-1,TRBJ2-2,TRBD1,once,TGCAGCGTTACAGGGGACCACACCGGGGAGCTGTTTTTT,CSVTGDHTGELFF
TRBV2,TRBJ1-2,-,-,TGTGCCAGCAGGAACGACAGCGGCTATGGCTACACCTTC,CASRNDSGYGYTF
TRBV29-1,TRBJ1-5,TRBD1,few,TGCAGCGTTAGACAGGGGGCGAGCAATCAGCCCCAGCATTTT,CSVRQGASNQPQHF
TRBV7-8,TRBJ2-7,-,-,TGTGCCAGCAGCTTATGGTCCGCCGAGCAGTACTTC,CASSLWSAEQYF
TRBV29-1,TRBJ1-2,-,-,TGCAGCGTTGGGCAGGGAGGGACCTATGGCTACACCTTC,CSVGQGGTYGYTF
TRBV30,TRBJ2-7,TRBD1,few,TGTGCCTGGACGCGTCGACAGGGGTTTGCCGAGCAGTACTTC,CAWTRRQGFAEQYF
TRBV29-1,TRBJ2-7,TRBD1,-,TGCAGCGTTGATACGACAGGGGGCGACGAGCAGTACTTC,CSVDTTGGDEQYF
TRBV27,TRBJ1-5,TRBD1,few,TGTGCCAGCAGTGCGGGACAGCTGGGGGTTCAGCCCCAGCATTTT,CASSAGQLGVQPQHF
TRBV30,TRBJ2-5,-,-,TGTGCCTGGACAGGGGGGAACCAAGAGACCCAGTACTTC,CAWTGGNQETQYF
TRBV14,TRBJ2-3,-,few,TGTGCCAGCAGGACACGGAGCACAGATACGCAGTATTTT,CASRTRSTDTQYF
TRBV19,TRBJ1-1,TRBD1,few,TGTGCCAGTAGTAATCGACAGGGGAACACTGAAGCTTTCTTT,CASSNRQGNTEAFF
TRBV2,TRBJ2-5,TRBD2,few,TGTGCCAGCAGTGGGCTAGCGGGGCGGGGGAAAGAGACCCAGTACTTC,CASSGLAGRGKETQYF
TRBV19,TRBJ2-1,-,-,TGTGCCAGCCGGACCAGGGGGGGCCGCAATGAGCAGTTCTTC,CASRTRGGRNEQFF
TRBV29-1,TRBJ1-1,-,-,TGCAGCGTTGATAGGGTTCCAAGGGGGAACACTGAAGCTTTCTTT,CSVDRVPRGNTEAFF